The following is a T cell receptor beta chain sequence with its context. Antigen: not known. In the mixed lymphocyte reaction, cells were cocultured for about 6 days at 37°C. This record comes from a study of siplizumab effects on memory and regulatory T cells. Method: immunoSEQ multiplex PCR; TCRdb's copy keeps in-frame clones and lacks some. The repertoire holds 12,000 or so clones, with around 40% as singletons. After removal of 5 bases from V and 5 bases from J, the junction contained 5 bases not matched to a gene. This CDR3 is built from 15 residues. Germline lookup yields CDR1 SGHAT and CDR2 FQNNGV.

This sequence originates from a human donor in good health; the cells came from an allogeneic mixed lymphocyte reaction. The sample comprised CFSE-low (dividing) CD8+ T cells sorted from an allogeneic mixed lymphocyte reaction. This chain links TRBV11-2 with TRBJ2-7, with 14 bases that match TRBD2. The CDR3: CASSQGLAGVNEQYF. CDR3 bases: TGTGCCAGCAGCCAGGGACTAGCGGGAGTCAACGAGCAGTACTTC.